This T cell receptor (beta chain) emerged from a study of blood T cell repertoires in COVID-19. On the study more broadly: PBMCs, B-cell-depleted T cells, or T cells were the source of the cDNA or gDNA that made up the material.

As handled by the study authors: Reference gene primer amplification gave estimated nucleated cell counts. TCRdb's copy holds only in-frame clones and misses some; the assay was immunoSEQ multiplex PCR. V, J and clone size are taken as reported in that table, and D and trimming were inferred from the DNA itself. The data hold fewer than 350,000 clones, with 70% to 90% observed a single time. The ends were cut back, 1 base at V and 4 bases at J, with 10 bases in the middle. The CDR3 has 15 residues. Germline loops: CDR1 SGHAT, CDR2 FQNNGV. A Seattle source enrolled patients during active infection and followed them longitudinally. This clone appeared a single time.

The source is a woman aged 25 to 45 with COVID-19, enrolled during active disease. Sequencing was performed on peripheral blood. The V call is TRBV11-2, the J call TRBJ2-2; weak D call: TRBD2 (6 bases). CDR3 nucleotide sequence: TGTGCCAGCAGCTTAGTGAACGGGGGCACCGGGGAGCTGTTTTTT. Its translation: CASSLVNGGTGELFF.